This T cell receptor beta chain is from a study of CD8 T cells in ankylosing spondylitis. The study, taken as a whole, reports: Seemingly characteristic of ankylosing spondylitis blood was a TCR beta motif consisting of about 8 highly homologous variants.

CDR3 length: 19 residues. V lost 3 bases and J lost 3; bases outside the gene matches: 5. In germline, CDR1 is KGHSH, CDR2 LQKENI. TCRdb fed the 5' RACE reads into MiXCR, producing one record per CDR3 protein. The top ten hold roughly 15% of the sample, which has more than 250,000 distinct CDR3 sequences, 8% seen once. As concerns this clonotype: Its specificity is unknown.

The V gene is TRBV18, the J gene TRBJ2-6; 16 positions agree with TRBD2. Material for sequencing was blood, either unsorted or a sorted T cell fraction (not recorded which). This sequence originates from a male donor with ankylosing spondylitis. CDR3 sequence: CASSPIGTSGRVGANVLTF. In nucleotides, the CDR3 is TGTGCCAGCTCACCGATCGGGACTAGCGGGAGGGTTGGGGCCAACGTCCTGACTTTC.